The clone carrying this T cell receptor (beta chain) came up a few times. Its antigen is not identified. The sample comes from a study of human T cells and chemical hapten exposure. Regarding the study as a whole: Compared to controls, expanded TCRs made significantly more large clusters of similar CDR3s.

Trimming removed 0 bases at V and 10 bases at J, with 7 bases between. Germline values: CDR1 LNHDA, CDR2 SQIVND (reference sequence). The CDR3 length is 12 residues. MiXCR, run by TCRdb on the RACE reads, gives a single entry per CDR3 protein. The repertoire consists of roughly 38,000 distinct CDR3 sequences, with roughly 7.2% occurring once and the leading ten covering 1.3%. This sample's time point: pre-sensitization, week 0. Documented treatment: therapeutic diphenylcyclopropenone sensitization with weekly scalp DPC. The source is a woman between 50 and 59 years old with alopecia areata. Some clones in this sample may be carry-over from other donors' samples. This chain joins TRBV19 and TRBJ2-1; no definite D call. Sequences were derived from whole blood, sampled in connection with sensitization to the hapten diphenylcyclopropenone (DPC). The CDR3 region has the DNA TGTGCCAGTAGTATAGAAAGGCGGGAGCAGTTCTTC. This gives the protein CASSIERREQFF.